This T cell receptor beta chain was profiled in a study of vaccination and CD4 T cells after COVID-19. Study-level information: Overlapping SARS-CoV-2, HCoV-NL63, HCoV-OC43 and HCoV-229E spike peptides were used to stimulate cells. Study results and limitations: Reactive clonotype counts went from median roughly 20 after infection to some 40 after vaccination, nonsignificantly. Convalescent patients were relatively few, and early post-infection timepoints were missing.

In the case of this clonotype: Antigen unknown.

Sequencing of DNA taken from cultured CD4+ T cells relied on the Oncomine TCR Beta short-read assay. MiXCR, applied by TCRdb to the PCR reads, yields one record per CDR3 protein. Of about 17,000 distinct CDR3 sequences in the sample, around 45% are singletons; the top ten hold around 4.5%. Stated treatment: 10-day PBMC culture with coronavirus spike peptide pools or control peptides (ViraFEST assay). CDR3 length: 16 amino acids. V lost 2 bases to trimming and J lost 8 bases; unmatched junction nucleotides: 8. The germline V gene has CDR1 SGHVS and CDR2 FNYEAQ. This sample comprised CD4+ T cells from blood, cultured in vitro, obtained before SARS-CoV-2 vaccination. This sequence originates from a human donor who had recovered from COVID-19. V is TRBV7-6 and J is TRBJ2-1; 11 nucleotides agree with TRBD2. The CDR3 spells CASSLTTSGELDEQFF. CDR3 DNA: TGTGCCAGCAGCTTAACGACTAGCGGGGAACTAGATGAGCAGTTCTTC.